Included here is one T cell receptor (beta chain) sequence, with context. Its cognate antigen is unknown. This entry is derived from a study of long-term antiretroviral therapy in people with HIV. Each specimen consisted of about 1-11 million cryopreserved PBMC prior to extraction of DNA. The assay, immunoSEQ v3.0, was run at survey level. Method: immunoSEQ multiplex PCR; TCRdb's copy keeps in-frame clones and lacks some. The profile shows about 21,000 clones, 70% to 80% of them singletons. Overall study findings and caveats: Clones with expansion before ART led the repertoire at all time points.

The material was unsorted PBMCs, obtained about 1.8 years before starting antiretroviral therapy. This TCR was recovered from a woman in her forties with HIV.

CDR3 in DNA: TGTGCCAGCAGTTTAGGCTACAGGGGGGCTAGCACAGATACGCAGTATTTT. Amino acid sequence: CASSLGYRGASTDTQYF. The chain has TRBV27 and TRBJ2-3; 8 bases line up with TRBD1. The CDR3 length is 17 residues. CDR1 and CDR2 (germline): MNHEY, SMNVEV (reference sequence). The ends lost 2 bases at V and 0 bases at J; junction bases unmatched: 7.